The T cell receptor (beta chain) described here comes from a study of CD8+ T cells in alopecia areata. This clone has more than one count but fewer than ten. Extraction of RNA preceded its reverse transcription into cDNA, which served as the sequencing template. Profiled with immunoSEQ multiplex PCR; TCRdb holds only in-frame clones, not every one. The repertoire holds 150,000 or so clones, with 47% as singletons. Germline V gene data show CDR1 as MNHEY and CDR2 as SVGAGI. The CDR3 covers 14 residues. V dropped 5 bases and J dropped 2 bases, with 12 bases sitting between them. The material sequenced was CD4+ T cells sorted from blood. The source of this sequence is a human donor with alopecia areata. The genes are TRBV6-5 and TRBJ2-5; D is possibly TRBD1 or TRBD2 (5 bases each). The CDR3 nucleotides are TGTGCCAGCAGTCAGGGAGCGATACAAGAGACCCAGTACTTC. It translates to CASSQGAIQETQYF.